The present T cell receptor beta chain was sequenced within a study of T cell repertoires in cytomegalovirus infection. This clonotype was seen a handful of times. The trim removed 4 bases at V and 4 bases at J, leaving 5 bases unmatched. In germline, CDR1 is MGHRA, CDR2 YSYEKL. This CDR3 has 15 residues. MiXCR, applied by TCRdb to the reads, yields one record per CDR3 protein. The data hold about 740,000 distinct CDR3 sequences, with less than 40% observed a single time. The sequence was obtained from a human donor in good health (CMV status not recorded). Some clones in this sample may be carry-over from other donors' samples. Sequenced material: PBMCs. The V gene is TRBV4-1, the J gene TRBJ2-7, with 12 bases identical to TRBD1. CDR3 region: CASSRGTGGRYEQYF. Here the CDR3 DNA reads TGCGCCAGCAGCCGAGGGACAGGGGGCCGTTACGAGCAGTACTTC.